The source of this T cell receptor beta chain is a study of early T cells in non-severe SARS-CoV-2 infection (dated by TCRdb to about 2021). The study in broad terms: Because TCR sequencing relied on bulk RNA taken from unsorted whole blood, pairing of alpha and beta chains was not possible.

The library was produced with 5' RACE. The sequencing machine was a NextSeq 500. Unique molecular identifiers were attached to individual cDNA molecules in the TCR library protocol so that sequencing error and PCR bias could be corrected. Both TCR alpha and beta chains were sequenced, and tight co-correlation was observed between alpha and beta sequence abundances in each sample. As for the authors' bioinformatics: Decombinator V4 was used to annotate the V gene, J gene and CDR3 of the TCR sequences. TCRs were defined as expanded if a significant change between any two time points was detected under a Poisson model with p below 0.0001. TCR abundances were normalised to the total number of TCRs sequenced in each sample and reported as counts per million. TRAV1-2 paired with TRAJ12, TRAJ20 or TRAJ33 defined MAIT TCRs, while TRAV10 paired with TRAJ18 defined iNKT TCRs. VDJdb, accessed on 1 November 2021, was searched for TCRs annotated for CMV, EBV and SARS-CoV-2, and TCRs annotated for more than one antigen were excluded. TCRdb handled the public reads itself, with Q25 trimming in fastp and clone calling in MiXCR, and kept productive beta chains. When rows share a CDR3 protein, they turn into one entry using the most common DNA and genes. These V and J calls rely on TCRdb rather than the paper's analysis. This sample holds around 48,000 distinct CDR3 sequences; less than 15% were observed only once. The ten largest account for about 10% of the sample.

This clonotype appeared many times. This clone's antigen is unknown. There are no base qualities to consult, and no much larger clone falls within one base. This was a case-control study nested in a cohort of healthcare workers in London, UK, who had nasopharyngeal swab PCR tests and blood samples taken every week. Healthcare workers were recruited between 23 and 31 March 2020, during the week of the UK lockdown, and were followed weekly for up to about 16 weeks. V was cut back by 6 bases and J by 2 bases, leaving a gap of 8 bases between them. The CDR3 has 12 amino acids, counting the end cysteine and phenylalanine. The read is trimmed to its CDR3 DNA, 36 bases read in frame from base 1. From the germline V gene, CDR1 is SQVTM and CDR2 is ANQGSEA. Findings and caveats that apply to the study as a whole: VDJdb matching was skewed toward anti-spike CD8 responses, so virus-specific expansions were likely underestimated and private and CD4 specificities were missed.

The source is an adult who was a healthcare worker with PCR-confirmed SARS-CoV-2 infection or an uninfected control (not recorded which). Here the chain combines TRBV29-1 and TRBJ1-3; the D segment could be TRBD1, given 5 matching bases. Material for sequencing was whole blood. The CDR3 protein sequence reads: CSVGQTGNTIYF. The sequenced DNA: TGCAGCGTGGGGCAAACTGGAAACACCATATATTTT.